Below are 27 T cell receptor beta chains sequenced from a single sample in a study of graft-versus-host responses after intestinal transplantation. Assay: immunoSEQ multiplex PCR; the TCRdb copy retains only in-frame clones and omits some. The data show about 110,000 clones, roughly 95% seen once. For these TCRs, the target antigens are not known. Sequences were derived from unstimulated CD8+ T cells sorted from spleen or lymph node cells, sampled before intestinal transplant. The receptors stem from a human donor who received an intestinal transplant.

The chain is built from TRBV4-1 and TRBJ2-5; TRBD2 matches at 9 bases. Germline values: CDR1 MGHRA, CDR2 YSYEKL. CDR3 size: 15 residues. J was trimmed by 2 bases and V by 4 bases; bases with no gene match: 5. The CDR3 region has the DNA TGCGCCAGCAGCCCTAGCGGGAAGCTACAAGAGACCCAGTACTTC. It codes for CASSPSGKLQETQYF.

The chain links TRBV19 to TRBJ1-1; D is unclear. The CDR3 extends over 13 amino acids. Trimming left V 3 bases short and J 4 bases short, with 9 bases between. Germline V CDR1 and CDR2: LNHDA, SQIVND (reference sequence). CDR3 DNA sequence: TGTGCCAGTAGTATGGGTTGGGGCACTGAAGCTTTCTTT. Protein sequence: CASSMGWGTEAFF.

The chain recombines TRBV6-1 with TRBJ2-2, with 8 bases aligning to TRBD1. V lost 7 bases, J lost 1 base, and 5 bases stayed unmatched. Germline V CDR1 and CDR2: MNHNS, SASEGT. This CDR3 has 15 amino acids. CDR3 coding DNA: TGTGCCAGCAATACAGGGACAGGGAACACCGGGGAGCTGTTTTTT. Translating gives CASNTGTGNTGELFF.

The gene calls are TRBV6-6 and TRBJ1-1; 8 positions match TRBD1. This CDR3 region has 15 residues. CDR1 and CDR2 (germline): MNHNY, SVGAGI (reference sequence). V was pared by 4 bases and J by 1 base, with 5 bases of the junction left unmatched. The CDR3 region has the DNA TGTGCCAGCAGTTTCCCAGGGGGCCGGAACACTGAAGCTTTCTTT. This sequence encodes CASSFPGGRNTEAFF.

The chain couples TRBV7-9 to TRBJ2-2; D unclear. V was cut by 2 bases and J by 1 base, with 8 bases left in between. This CDR3 region has 15 residues. Germline-derived CDR1 and CDR2 are SEHNR and FQNEAQ (reference sequence). The DNA for the CDR3 is TGTGCCAGCAGCTTATCGGTCGGGAACACCGGGGAGCTGTTTTTT. Its protein product is CASSLSVGNTGELFF.

The chain joins TRBV7-9 to TRBJ2-7; D possibly corresponds to TRBD2 (6 bases). CDR3 length equals 16 residues. V was pared by 4 bases and J by 0 bases, with 16 bases between. In germline, CDR1 is SEHNR, CDR2 FQNEAQ (reference sequence). CDR3: CASSSIGGLSSYEQYF. Written as DNA, the CDR3 is TGTGCCAGCAGCTCTATAGGAGGGTTAAGCTCCTACGAGCAGTACTTC.

This clone was recorded only once. The chain carries TRBV6-5 and TRBJ2-7; 11 bases agree with TRBD1. V gave up 5 bases and J gave up 2 bases; unmatched junction bases: 5. Per the germline V gene, CDR1 is MNHEY and CDR2 is SVGAGI. CDR3 size: 15 residues. The CDR3 DNA is TGTGCCAGCAGTCCAGGACAGGGGGCACCCTACGAGCAGTACTTC. It is translated as CASSPGQGAPYEQYF.

The CDR3 is CASSQDLGGTDTQYF. The CDR3 DNA is TGTGCCAGCAGCCAAGATTTAGGGGGCACAGATACGCAGTATTTT. The chain joins TRBV4-2 to TRBJ2-3, with D tentatively TRBD1 (5 bases). V lost 0 bases and J 1 base, leaving 8 bases between the germline ends. CDR3 length: 15 amino acids. CDR1 and CDR2 from the germline V gene are LGHNA and YNFKEQ.

The chain links TRBV19 to TRBJ2-7; 9 nucleotides match TRBD2. The CDR3 spans 16 residues. Germline trimming cut 5 bases from V and 7 bases from J; bases unmatched to any gene: 15. Germline CDR1 reads LNHDA; CDR2 reads SQIVND (reference sequence). DNA for the CDR3: TGTGCCAGTAGTTCTCCCTATAGCGGGAGCCGGAAAGAGCAGTACTTC. This translates into CASSSPYSGSRKEQYF.

The chain joins TRBV6-1 to TRBJ1-1, with D hard to call. The CDR3 extends over 11 amino acids. Trimming took off 6 bases at V and 2 bases at J, with 4 bases between the two ends. CDR1 and CDR2 (germline): MNHNS, SASEGT. CDR3 residues: CASRTNTEAFF. CDR3 bases: TGTGCCAGCAGGACAAACACTGAAGCTTTCTTT.

The chain couples TRBV4-1 to TRBJ2-2; unclear D gene. Germline V lookup: CDR1 MGHRA, CDR2 YSYEKL. The CDR3 sequence is 14 residues long. V was clipped by 6 bases and J by 1 base, with 9 bases between them. In DNA, the CDR3 is TGCGCCAGCAGTGAGTCCGGGAACACCGGGGAGCTGTTTTTT. Amino acids: CASSESGNTGELFF.

The chain joins TRBV30 to TRBJ2-1; 13 bases fit TRBD2. The CDR3 consists of 17 residues. After removal of 2 bases from V and 2 bases from J, the junction contained 6 bases not matched to a gene. Germline V gene sequence: CDR1 GTSNPN, CDR2 SVGIG (reference sequence). The CDR3 DNA reads TGTGCCTGGAGTACGACTAGCGGGAGGCGAGCCTACAATGAGCAGTTCTTC. The encoded protein is CAWSTTSGRRAYNEQFF.

CDR3 amino acids: CASSPPTGYGYTF. As DNA, the CDR3 is TGTGCCAGCAGCCCGCCGACAGGGTATGGCTACACCTTC. This chain uses TRBV28 with TRBJ1-2; 7 bases align to TRBD1. V shed 6 bases and J 5 bases; nucleotides not matched to a gene: 6. The CDR3 consists of 13 residues. Germline V gene sequence: CDR1 MDHEN, CDR2 SYDVKM.

The table lists this clone with a few counts. The sample holds other DNA sequences that translate to the same CDR3. Written as DNA, the CDR3 is TGTGCCAGCAGCTTAGGGGCGAGCTCTGGAAACACCATATATTTT. It is translated as CASSLGASSGNTIYF. The J gene is TRBJ1-3, the V gene TRBV13; D ambiguous. V was clipped by 0 bases and J by 0 bases, with 6 bases between them. The CDR3 has 15 amino acids. Per the germline V gene, CDR1 is PRHDT and CDR2 is FYEKMQ (reference sequence).

In DNA, the CDR3 is TGTGCCAGTAGTATCACTAGCGGCTACGAGCAGTACTTC. This translates into CASSITSGYEQYF. The chain carries TRBV19 and TRBJ2-7; 8 bases align to TRBD2. CDR3 size: 13 residues. The V segment lost 3 bases and the J segment 3 bases; nucleotides outside the gene matches: 1. CDR1 LNHDA and CDR2 SQIVND come from the germline V gene (reference sequence).

The V gene is TRBV7-2, the J gene TRBJ2-2; 7 bases line up with TRBD1. Unmatched junction bases numbered 3, after V lost 5 bases and J lost 3 bases. The CDR3 has 14 residues. CDR1 is SGHTA and CDR2 is FQGNSA in the germline V gene. The CDR3 here is CASSATGHTGELFF. CDR3 coding DNA: TGTGCCAGCAGCGCGACAGGGCACACCGGGGAGCTGTTTTTT.

V gene TRBV6-5 combines with J gene TRBJ2-2; D possibly matches TRBD1 or TRBD2 (5 bases each). Germline V gene lookup returns CDR1 MNHEY and CDR2 SVGAGI. The CDR3 sequence is 12 residues long. The ends were cut back, 2 bases at V and 10 bases at J, with 8 bases in the middle. CDR3 DNA sequence: TGTGCCAGCAGTTACGGGGGTCCGGAGCTGTTTTTT. It translates to CASSYGGPELFF.

The chain couples TRBV27 to TRBJ2-6; D is possibly TRBD1 or TRBD2 (5 bases each). The CDR3 extends over 16 amino acids. Germline values: CDR1 MNHEY, CDR2 SMNVEV (reference sequence). Trimming pared 1 base from V and 0 bases from J, leaving 7 bases between. For the CDR3, the DNA is TGTGCCAGCAGTTTATTGGGACCCTCTGGGGCCAACGTCCTGACTTTC. Amino acid sequence: CASSLLGPSGANVLTF. Filled out from reference TRBV27 and TRBJ2-6, the complete variable domain reads EAQVTQNPRYLITVTGKKLTVTCSQNMNHEYMSWYRQDPGLGLRQIYYSMNVEVTDKGDVPEGYKVSRKEKRNFPLILESPSPNQTSLYFCASSLLGPSGANVLTFGAGSRLTVL.

The V gene is TRBV27, the J gene TRBJ2-7, with 8 positions matching TRBD2. This CDR3 comprises 14 residues. J was trimmed by 2 bases and V by 8 bases; bases with no gene match: 8. Germline CDR1 is MNHEY and CDR2 is SMNVEV (reference sequence). The CDR3: CASYSGLGTYEQYF. DNA of the CDR3: TGTGCCAGCTACTCGGGACTAGGAACCTACGAGCAGTACTTC.

The V call is TRBV27, the J call TRBJ1-1, with D hard to call. The V and J ends lost 3 bases and 5 bases respectively, with 4 bases between them. This CDR3 comprises 11 residues. The germline V gene has CDR1 MNHEY and CDR2 SMNVEV (reference sequence). CDR3 bases: TGTGCCAGCAGTTTTGGGACTGAAGCTTTCTTT. It yields the protein CASSFGTEAFF.

The chain carries TRBV7-9 and TRBJ2-7; 7 nucleotides agree with TRBD1. Germline V gives CDR1 SEHNR, CDR2 FQNEAQ (reference sequence). The ends lost 6 bases at V and 6 bases at J; junction bases unmatched: 2. The CDR3 loop spans 11 amino acids. The CDR3, as DNA: TGTGCCAGCAGAGGGGGCCCCGAGCAGTACTTC. This encodes CASRGGPEQYF.

This chain uses TRBV30 with TRBJ2-1; D is possibly TRBD1 or TRBD2 (5 bases each). The V end lost 3 bases, the J end lost 6 bases, and 18 bases lay between the germline ends. Germline loops: CDR1 GTSNPN, CDR2 SVGIG (reference sequence). This CDR3 contains 15 residues. The CDR3 sequence: CAWSGTGTPVNEQFF. The CDR3 DNA is TGTGCCTGGAGCGGAACCGGGACCCCGGTCAATGAGCAGTTCTTC.

V and J are TRBV20-1 and TRBJ1-1; D perhaps matches TRBD1 (6 bases). The CDR3 is 11 amino acids. V gave up 7 bases and J gave up 4 bases, with 10 bases separating them. Germline CDR1 DFQATT, CDR2 SNEGSKA (reference sequence). CDR3 DNA sequence: TGCAGTGGATGGGGGCTCACTGAAGCTTTCTTT. Translation: CSGWGLTEAFF.

The V call is TRBV5-1, the J call TRBJ2-7; 9 nucleotides line up with TRBD1. The germline V gene encodes CDR1 SGHRS and CDR2 YFSETQ. J gave up 3 bases and V 4 bases, and 5 bases lay outside the gene matches. The CDR3 covers 14 residues. Here the CDR3 reads CASSIQGADYEQYF. DNA for the CDR3: TGCGCCAGCAGCATACAGGGGGCGGACTACGAGCAGTACTTC. The full variable domain, in which reference TRBV5-1 and TRBJ2-7 provide the parts outside the CDR3, is KAGVTQTPRYLIKTRGQQVTLSCSPISGHRSVSWYQQTPGQGLQFLFEYFSETQRNKGNFPGRFSGRQFSNSRSEMNVSTLELGDSALYLCASSIQGADYEQYFGPGTRLTVT.

The rearrangement joins TRBV19 to TRBJ2-1; 8 bases are a match to TRBD2. The germline V gene encodes CDR1 LNHDA and CDR2 SQIVND (reference sequence). V shed 5 bases, J shed 8 bases, and the junction held 8 bases outside the gene matches. The CDR3 contains 14 residues. Here the CDR3 reads CASSAGSGTYEQFF. CDR3 bases: TGTGCCAGTAGTGCCGGTAGCGGGACCTATGAGCAGTTCTTC.

CDR3 sequence reads: CASSYGSGELFF. The CDR3 DNA sequence: TGCGCCAGTAGCTACGGATCCGGGGAGCTGTTTTTT. The chain recombines TRBV4-1 with TRBJ2-2; D call uncertain. The germline CDR1 and CDR2 sequences are MGHRA and YSYEKL. The CDR3 runs to 12 residues. With 9 bases removed from V and 6 bases from J, the gap between germline ends came to 11 bases.

The chain joins TRBV7-9 to TRBJ1-1, with D hard to call. V was shortened by 5 bases and J by 8 bases, with 9 bases between the two germline ends. Germline V gives CDR1 SEHNR, CDR2 FQNEAQ (reference sequence). This CDR3 spans 11 amino acids. CDR3 nucleotides: TGTGCCAGCAGCCAAGACTGGGAAGCTTTCTTT. This codes for CASSQDWEAFF. Supplemented by reference TRBV7-9 and TRBJ1-1, the full variable domain reads DTGVSQNPRHKITKRGQNVTFRCDPISEHNRLYWYRQTLGQGPEFLTYFQNEAQLEKSRLLSDRFSAERPKGSFSTLEIQRTEQGDSAMYLCASSQDWEAFFGQGTRLTVV.